The clone carrying this T cell receptor beta chain came up many times. Its antigen is unidentified. CDR3 length: 13 residues. The V gene's germline CDR1 is MNHNS and CDR2 SASEGT. Deletions cut 7 bases from V and 6 bases from J, with 16 bases between. Time point meaning: persistent/refractory GD, antithyroid drugs over 5 years with positive TRAb. PBMC-extracted RNA yielded the TCR library. For TCR beta, libraries came from iRepertoire HTBI primers and Arm-PCR of CDR3 regions. A single record per CDR3 protein comes from TCRdb applying MiXCR to the multiplex PCR reads. The profile covers roughly 360,000 distinct CDR3 sequences, with 20% to 25% appearing a single time and roughly a quarter taken by the ten largest. The data originate from a study of regulatory T cells in long-lasting Graves disease. Notes on the study in general: Persistent patients had more shared public clonotypes (roughly 2,500) than new patients (about 900). Persistent disease exhibited a predilection for TRBV28, TRBJ1-2 and TRBJ2-5.

The sequence was obtained from a woman aged 40 to 50 with Graves disease. The chain uses TRBV6-1 and TRBJ2-7; a possible D gene is TRBD2 (6 bases). Sequenced here: peripheral blood mononuclear cells (PBMCs), sampled when the disease was refractory, from a patient treated with antithyroid drugs. CDR3 nucleotide sequence: TGTGCCAGCATCGGACTGGGACTTGGCGAGCAGTACTTC. Its protein product is CASIGLGLGEQYF.